The T cell receptor beta chain described here comes from a study of blood T cell repertoires in COVID-19. The length of the CDR3 is 15 residues. V shed 2 bases, J shed 7 bases, and the junction held 6 bases outside the gene matches. Germline CDR1 is SEHNR and CDR2 is FQNEAQ (reference sequence). Clones were sequenced by immunoSEQ multiplex PCR, and TCRdb holds only the in-frame ones, with some missing. Of 85,000 to 90,000 clones in the sample, about 87% were seen once. The source material was peripheral blood. This rearrangement joins TRBV7-9 to TRBJ2-2; 8 bases are a match to TRBD1. The source is a human donor in a cohort sampled during active COVID-19. In nucleotides, the CDR3 is TGTGCCAGCAGCTTAATCGGGACAGGTGGCGGGGAGCTGTTTTTT. Amino acids: CASSLIGTGGGELFF. Complete variable domain (other parts from reference TRBV7-9 and TRBJ2-2): DTGVSQNPRHKITKRGQNVTFRCDPISEHNRLYWYRQTLGQGPEFLTYFQNEAQLEKSRLLSDRFSAERPKGSFSTLEIQRTEQGDSAMYLCASSLIGTGGGELFFGEGSRLTVL.